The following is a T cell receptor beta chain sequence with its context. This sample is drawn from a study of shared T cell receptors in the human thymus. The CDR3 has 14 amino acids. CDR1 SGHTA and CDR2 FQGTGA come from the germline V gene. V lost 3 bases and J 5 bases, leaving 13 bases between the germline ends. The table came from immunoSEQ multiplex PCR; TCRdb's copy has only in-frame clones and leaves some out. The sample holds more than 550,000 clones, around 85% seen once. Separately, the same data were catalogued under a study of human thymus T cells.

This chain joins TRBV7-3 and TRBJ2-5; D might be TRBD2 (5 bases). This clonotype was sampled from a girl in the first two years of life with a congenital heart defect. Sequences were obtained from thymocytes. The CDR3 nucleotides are TGTGCCAGCAGCTTGAGGGCTTCCGGGGAGACCCAGTACTTC. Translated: CASSLRASGETQYF.